This T cell receptor beta chain was recorded in a study of CD8+ T cells in alopecia areata. Isolated RNA was reverse transcribed into cDNA used as the sequencing template. Measured with immunoSEQ multiplex PCR; TCRdb has only the in-frame clones, and not every one. The sample holds roughly 120,000 clones, around 64% seen once. CDR1 is MGHDK, CDR2 SYGVNS, per germline. CDR3 length: 12 residues. V lost 1 base and J 3 bases, leaving 3 bases between the germline ends. This chain connects TRBV25-1 to TRBJ1-2; D is unresolved. The sequence came from a human donor in good health. The specimen sequenced was CD4+ T cells sorted from blood. The CDR3 reads CASSESYYGYTF. The CDR3 coding sequence is TGTGCCAGCAGTGAATCATACTATGGCTACACCTTC.